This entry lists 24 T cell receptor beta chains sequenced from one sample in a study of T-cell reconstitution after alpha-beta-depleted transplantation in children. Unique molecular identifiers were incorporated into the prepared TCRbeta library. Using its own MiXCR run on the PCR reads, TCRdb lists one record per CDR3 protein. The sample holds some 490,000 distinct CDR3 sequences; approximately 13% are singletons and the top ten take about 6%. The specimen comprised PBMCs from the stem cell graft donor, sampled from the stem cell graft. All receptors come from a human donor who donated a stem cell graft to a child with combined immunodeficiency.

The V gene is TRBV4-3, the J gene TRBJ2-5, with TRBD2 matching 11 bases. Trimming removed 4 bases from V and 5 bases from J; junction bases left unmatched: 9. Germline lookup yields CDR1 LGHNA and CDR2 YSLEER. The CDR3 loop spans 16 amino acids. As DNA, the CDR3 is TGCGCCAGCAGCCGGATCGGGACTAGCGGAGGGGAGACCCAGTACTTC. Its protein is CASSRIGTSGGETQYF.

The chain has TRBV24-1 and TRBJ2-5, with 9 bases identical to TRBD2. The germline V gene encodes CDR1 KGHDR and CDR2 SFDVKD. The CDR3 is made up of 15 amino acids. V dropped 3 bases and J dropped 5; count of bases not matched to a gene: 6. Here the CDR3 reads CATSDAGTSRETQYF. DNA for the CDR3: TGTGCCACCAGTGATGCCGGGACTAGCCGGGAGACCCAGTACTTC.

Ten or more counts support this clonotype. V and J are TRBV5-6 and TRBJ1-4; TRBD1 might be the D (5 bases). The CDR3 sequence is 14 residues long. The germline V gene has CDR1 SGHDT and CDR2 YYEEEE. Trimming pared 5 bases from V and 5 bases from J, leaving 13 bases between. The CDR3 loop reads CASRLGGGNEKLFF. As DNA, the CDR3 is TGTGCCAGCAGGCTTGGTGGGGGAAATGAAAAACTGTTTTTT.

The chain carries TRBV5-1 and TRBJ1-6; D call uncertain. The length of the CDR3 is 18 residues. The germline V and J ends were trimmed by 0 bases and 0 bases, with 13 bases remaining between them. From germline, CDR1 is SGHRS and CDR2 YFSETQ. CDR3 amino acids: CASSLVFTSPSYNSPLHF. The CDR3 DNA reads TGCGCCAGCAGCTTGGTGTTCACCTCACCCTCCTATAATTCACCCCTCCACTTT.

CDR3 in DNA: TGTGCCAGCAGTCAGTTTTTGGCTAGCGGGGTTGCAGATACGCAGTATTTT. Translated, it gives CASSQFLASGVADTQYF. V gene TRBV9 combines with J gene TRBJ2-3; 9 nucleotides match TRBD2. V gave up 5 bases and J gave up 4 bases; unmatched junction bases: 14. The germline gives CDR1 SGDLS, CDR2 YYNGEE. The CDR3 totals 17 residues.

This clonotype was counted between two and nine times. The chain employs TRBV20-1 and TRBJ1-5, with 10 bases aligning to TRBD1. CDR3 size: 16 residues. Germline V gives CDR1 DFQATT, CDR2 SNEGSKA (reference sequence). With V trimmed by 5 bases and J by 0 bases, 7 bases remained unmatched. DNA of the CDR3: TGCAGTGCTGGGGACAGGGGTCTTGGTAGCAATCAGCCCCAGCATTTT. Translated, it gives CSAGDRGLGSNQPQHF.

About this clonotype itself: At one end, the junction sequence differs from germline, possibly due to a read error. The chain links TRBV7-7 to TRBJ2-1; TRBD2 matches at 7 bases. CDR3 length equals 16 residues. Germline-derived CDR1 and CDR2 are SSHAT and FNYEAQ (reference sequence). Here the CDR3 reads CASSLDPVGGMNEQFF. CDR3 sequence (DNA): TGTGCTAGCAGCCTCGACCCCGTGGGGGGGATGAATGAGCAGTTCTTC.

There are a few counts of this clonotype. CDR3 in DNA: TGCAGCGTTTACGTGGGCTGGCTAGCGGGGCCTTCCTCCTACGAGCAGTACTTC. Amino acid sequence: CSVYVGWLAGPSSYEQYF. V gene TRBV29-1 combines with J gene TRBJ2-7; TRBD2 agrees at 9 bases. The CDR3 covers 18 residues. Germline assignment: CDR1 SQVTM and CDR2 ANQGSEA. With V trimmed by 5 bases and J by 0 bases, 17 bases remained unmatched.

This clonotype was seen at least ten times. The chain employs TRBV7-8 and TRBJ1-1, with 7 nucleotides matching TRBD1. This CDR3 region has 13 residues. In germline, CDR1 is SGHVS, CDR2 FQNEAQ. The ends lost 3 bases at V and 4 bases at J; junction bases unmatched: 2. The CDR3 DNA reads TGTGCCAGCAGCTTTGACAGGGCCACTGAAGCTTTCTTT. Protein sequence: CASSFDRATEAFF.

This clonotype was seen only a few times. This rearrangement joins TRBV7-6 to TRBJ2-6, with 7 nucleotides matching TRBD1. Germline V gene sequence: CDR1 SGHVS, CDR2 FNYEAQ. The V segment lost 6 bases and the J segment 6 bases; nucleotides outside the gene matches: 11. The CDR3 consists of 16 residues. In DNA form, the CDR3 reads TGTGCCAGCAGACCCGACAGGGACGATGAGGCCAACGTCCTGACTTTC. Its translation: CASRPDRDDEANVLTF.

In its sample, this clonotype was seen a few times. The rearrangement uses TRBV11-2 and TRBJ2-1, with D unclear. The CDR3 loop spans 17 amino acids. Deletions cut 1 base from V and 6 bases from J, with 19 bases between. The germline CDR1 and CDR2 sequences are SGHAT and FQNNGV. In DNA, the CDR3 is TGTGCCAGCAGCTTAGTTAGTAGTTCCCCTGTTTCCAATGAGCAGTTCTTC. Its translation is CASSLVSSSPVSNEQFF.

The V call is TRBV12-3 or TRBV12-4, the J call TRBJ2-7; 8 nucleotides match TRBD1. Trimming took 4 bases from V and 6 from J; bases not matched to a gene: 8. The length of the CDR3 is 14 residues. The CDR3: CASSWGTGVGEQYF. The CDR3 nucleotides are TGTGCCAGCAGTTGGGGGACAGGAGTAGGCGAGCAGTACTTC.

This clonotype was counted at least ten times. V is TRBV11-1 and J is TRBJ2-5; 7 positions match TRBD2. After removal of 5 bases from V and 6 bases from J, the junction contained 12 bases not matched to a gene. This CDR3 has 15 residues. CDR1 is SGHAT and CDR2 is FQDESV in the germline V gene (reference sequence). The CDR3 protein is CASSQRDGLLKTQYF. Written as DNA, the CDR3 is TGTGCCAGCAGCCAGCGGGACGGACTTTTGAAGACCCAGTACTTC.

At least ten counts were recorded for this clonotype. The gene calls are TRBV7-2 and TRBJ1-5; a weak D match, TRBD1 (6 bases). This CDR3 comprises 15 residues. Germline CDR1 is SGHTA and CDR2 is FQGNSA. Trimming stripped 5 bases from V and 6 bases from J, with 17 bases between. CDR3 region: CASSPLGGAGQPQHF. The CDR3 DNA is TGTGCCAGCAGCCCCTTGGGGGGGGCAGGTCAGCCCCAGCATTTT.

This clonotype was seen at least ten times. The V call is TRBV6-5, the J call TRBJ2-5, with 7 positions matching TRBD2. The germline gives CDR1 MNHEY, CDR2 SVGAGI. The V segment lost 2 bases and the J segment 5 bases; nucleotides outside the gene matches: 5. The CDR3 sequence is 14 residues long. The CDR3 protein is CASSYGLGVETQYF. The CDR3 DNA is TGTGCCAGCAGTTACGGACTAGGTGTTGAGACCCAGTACTTC.

The CDR3 is CASSPGTSGRAYEQYF. The CDR3 nucleotides are TGCGCCAGCAGCCCCGGGACTAGCGGGAGGGCCTACGAGCAGTACTTC. The chain carries TRBV4-3 and TRBJ2-7; 16 positions match TRBD2. V gave up 4 bases and J gave up 2 bases; unmatched junction bases: 2. The V gene's germline CDR1 is LGHNA and CDR2 YSLEER. The CDR3 has 16 amino acids.

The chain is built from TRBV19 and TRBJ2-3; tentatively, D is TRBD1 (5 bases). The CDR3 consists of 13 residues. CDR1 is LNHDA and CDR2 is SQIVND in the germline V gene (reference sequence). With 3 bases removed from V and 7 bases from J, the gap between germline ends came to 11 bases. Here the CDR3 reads CASSIGADHTQYF. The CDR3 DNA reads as TGTGCCAGTAGTATTGGGGCCGACCATACGCAGTATTTT.

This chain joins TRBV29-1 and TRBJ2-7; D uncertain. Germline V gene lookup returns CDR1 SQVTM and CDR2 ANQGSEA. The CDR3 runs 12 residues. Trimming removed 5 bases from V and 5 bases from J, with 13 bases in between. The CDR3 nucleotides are TGCAGCGTTATAAAGACCGGGCACGAGCAGTACTTC. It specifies CSVIKTGHEQYF.

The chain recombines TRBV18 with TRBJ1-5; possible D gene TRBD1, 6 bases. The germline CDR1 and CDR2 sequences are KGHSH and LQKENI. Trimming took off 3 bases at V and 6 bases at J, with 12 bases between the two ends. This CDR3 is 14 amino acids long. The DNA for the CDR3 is TGTGCCAGCTCACCGCAGGGGCTAGGTCAGCCCCAGCATTTT. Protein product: CASSPQGLGQPQHF.

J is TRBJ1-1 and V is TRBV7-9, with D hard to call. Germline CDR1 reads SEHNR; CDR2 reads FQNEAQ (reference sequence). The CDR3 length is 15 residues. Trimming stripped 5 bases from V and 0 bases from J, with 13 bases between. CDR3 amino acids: CASSPIRAMNTEAFF. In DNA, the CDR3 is TGTGCCAGCAGCCCTATTAGAGCCATGAACACTGAAGCTTTCTTT.

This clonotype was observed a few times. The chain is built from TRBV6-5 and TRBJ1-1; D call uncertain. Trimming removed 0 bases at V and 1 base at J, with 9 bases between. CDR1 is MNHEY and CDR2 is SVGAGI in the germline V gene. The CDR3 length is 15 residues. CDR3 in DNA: TGTGCCAGCAGTTACTCCCGGGTGGGGAACACTGAAGCTTTCTTT. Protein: CASSYSRVGNTEAFF.

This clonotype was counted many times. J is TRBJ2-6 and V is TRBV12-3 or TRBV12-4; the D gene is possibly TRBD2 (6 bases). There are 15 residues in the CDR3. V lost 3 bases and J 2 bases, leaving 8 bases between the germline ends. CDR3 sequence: CASSFWGAGANVLTF. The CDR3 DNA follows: TGTGCCAGCAGTTTCTGGGGGGCTGGGGCCAACGTCCTGACTTTC.

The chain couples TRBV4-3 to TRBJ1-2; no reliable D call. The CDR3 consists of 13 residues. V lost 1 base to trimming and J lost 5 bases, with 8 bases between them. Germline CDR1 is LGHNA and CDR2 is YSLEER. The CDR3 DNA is TGCGCCAGCAGCCAAGGGGTTGGATATGGCTACACCTTC. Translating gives CASSQGVGYGYTF.

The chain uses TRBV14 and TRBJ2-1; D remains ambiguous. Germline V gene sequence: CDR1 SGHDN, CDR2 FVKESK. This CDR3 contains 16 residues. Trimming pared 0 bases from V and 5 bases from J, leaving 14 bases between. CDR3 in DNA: TGTGCCAGCAGCCAAGATGGGTCAATCAACCACAATGAGCAGTTCTTC. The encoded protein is CASSQDGSINHNEQFF.